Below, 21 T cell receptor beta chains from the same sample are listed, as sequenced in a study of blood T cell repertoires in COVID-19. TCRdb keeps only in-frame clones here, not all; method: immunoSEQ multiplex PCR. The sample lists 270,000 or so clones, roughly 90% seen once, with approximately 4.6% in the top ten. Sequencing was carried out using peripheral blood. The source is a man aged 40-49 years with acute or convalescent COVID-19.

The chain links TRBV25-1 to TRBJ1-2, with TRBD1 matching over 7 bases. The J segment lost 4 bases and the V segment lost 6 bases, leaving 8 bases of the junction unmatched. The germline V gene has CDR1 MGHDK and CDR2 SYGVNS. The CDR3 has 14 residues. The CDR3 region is CASSAKTGTYGYTF. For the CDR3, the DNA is TGTGCCAGCAGCGCCAAGACAGGGACCTATGGCTACACCTTC.

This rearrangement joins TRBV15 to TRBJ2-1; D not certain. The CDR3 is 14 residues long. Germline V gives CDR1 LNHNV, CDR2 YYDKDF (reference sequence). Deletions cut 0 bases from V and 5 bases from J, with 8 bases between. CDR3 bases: TGTGCCACCAGCAGAGATCAACTTAACAATGAGCAGTTCTTC. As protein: CATSRDQLNNEQFF.

The CDR3 DNA reads TGTGCCAGCAGCCAACAGGGAAACTCCTACGAGCAGTACTTC. Protein product: CASSQQGNSYEQYF. The chain is built from TRBV3-1 (or the pseudogene TRBV3-2) and TRBJ2-7; possible D gene TRBD1, 5 bases. Trimming took off 2 bases at V and 0 bases at J, with 8 bases between the two ends. The CDR3 runs 14 residues. The germline V gene encodes CDR1 LGHDT and CDR2 YNNKEL (reference sequence).

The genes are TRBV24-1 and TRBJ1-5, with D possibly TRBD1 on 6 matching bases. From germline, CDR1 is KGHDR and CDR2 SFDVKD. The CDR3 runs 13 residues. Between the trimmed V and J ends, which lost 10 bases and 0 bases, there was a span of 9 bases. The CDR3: CATTGSSNQPQHF. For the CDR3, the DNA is TGTGCCACTACAGGGTCTAGCAATCAGCCCCAGCATTTT.

The CDR3 is CASSPVPQGARGYTF. CDR3 sequence (DNA): TGTGCCAGCAGCCCAGTCCCGCAGGGGGCTCGGGGCTACACCTTC. The genes are TRBV27 and TRBJ1-2; 8 bases are a match to TRBD1. Germline trimming cut 6 bases from V and 8 bases from J; bases unmatched to any gene: 14. The CDR3 consists of 15 residues. CDR1 and CDR2 from the germline V gene are MNHEY and SMNVEV (reference sequence).

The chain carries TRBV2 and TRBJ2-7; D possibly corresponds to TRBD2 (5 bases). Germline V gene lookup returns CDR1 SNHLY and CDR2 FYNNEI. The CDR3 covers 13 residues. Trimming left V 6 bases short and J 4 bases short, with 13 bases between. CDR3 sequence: CASRAPSLYEQYF. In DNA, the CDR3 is TGTGCCAGCAGAGCCCCTAGCCTGTACGAGCAGTACTTC. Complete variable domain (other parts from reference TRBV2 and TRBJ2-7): EPEVTQTPSHQVTQMGQEVILRCVPISNHLYFYWYRQILGQKVEFLVSFYNNEISEKSEIFDDQFSVERPDGSNFTLKIRSTKLEDSAMYFCASRAPSLYEQYFGPGTRLTVT.

The CDR3 spells CASSIGTAINYGYTF. CDR3 sequence (DNA): TGTGCCAGTAGTATCGGGACAGCTATTAACTATGGCTACACCTTC. The rearrangement joins TRBV19 to TRBJ1-2; TRBD1 aligns across 7 bases. Germline V gene sequence: CDR1 LNHDA, CDR2 SQIVND (reference sequence). The CDR3 is 15 residues long. V dropped 3 bases and J dropped 1; count of bases not matched to a gene: 5.

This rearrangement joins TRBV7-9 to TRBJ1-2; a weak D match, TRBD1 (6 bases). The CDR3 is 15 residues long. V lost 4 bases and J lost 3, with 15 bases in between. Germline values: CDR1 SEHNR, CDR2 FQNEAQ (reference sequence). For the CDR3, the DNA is TGTGCCAGCAGCTCAAGCACTTGGACAGACTATGGCTACACCTTC. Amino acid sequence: CASSSSTWTDYGYTF.

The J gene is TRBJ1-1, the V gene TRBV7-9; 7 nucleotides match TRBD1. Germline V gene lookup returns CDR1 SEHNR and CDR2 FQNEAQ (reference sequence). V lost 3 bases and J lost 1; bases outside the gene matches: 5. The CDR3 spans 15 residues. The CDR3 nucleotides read TGTGCCAGCAGCTTTGGGCCAGGGGGGAACACTGAAGCTTTCTTT. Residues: CASSFGPGGNTEAFF.

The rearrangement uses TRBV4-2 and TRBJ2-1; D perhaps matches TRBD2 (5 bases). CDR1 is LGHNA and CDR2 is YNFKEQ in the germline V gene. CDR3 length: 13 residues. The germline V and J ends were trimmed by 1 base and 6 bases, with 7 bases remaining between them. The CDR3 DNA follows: TGTGCCAGCAGCCAAGGGACTTTCAATGAGCAGTTCTTC. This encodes CASSQGTFNEQFF.

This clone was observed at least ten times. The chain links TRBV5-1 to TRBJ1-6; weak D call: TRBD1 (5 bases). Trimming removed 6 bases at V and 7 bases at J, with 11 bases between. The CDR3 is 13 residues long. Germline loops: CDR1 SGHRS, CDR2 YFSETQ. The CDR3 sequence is CASNDGGNSPLHF. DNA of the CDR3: TGCGCCAGCAATGACGGGGGGAATTCACCCCTCCACTTT. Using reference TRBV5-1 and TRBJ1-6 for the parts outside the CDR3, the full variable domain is KAGVTQTPRYLIKTRGQQVTLSCSPISGHRSVSWYQQTPGQGLQFLFEYFSETQRNKGNFPGRFSGRQFSNSRSEMNVSTLELGDSALYLCASNDGGNSPLHFGNGTRLTVT.

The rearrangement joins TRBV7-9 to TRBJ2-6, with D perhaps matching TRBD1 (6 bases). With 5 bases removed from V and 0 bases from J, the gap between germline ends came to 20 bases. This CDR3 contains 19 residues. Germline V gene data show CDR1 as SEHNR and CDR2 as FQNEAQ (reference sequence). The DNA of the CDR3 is TGTGCCAGCAGCCGCCCACAGGGTGGCTTCCACTCTGGGGCCAACGTCCTGACTTTC. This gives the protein CASSRPQGGFHSGANVLTF. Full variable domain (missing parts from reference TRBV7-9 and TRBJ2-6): DTGVSQNPRHKITKRGQNVTFRCDPISEHNRLYWYRQTLGQGPEFLTYFQNEAQLEKSRLLSDRFSAERPKGSFSTLEIQRTEQGDSAMYLCASSRPQGGFHSGANVLTFGAGSRLTVL.

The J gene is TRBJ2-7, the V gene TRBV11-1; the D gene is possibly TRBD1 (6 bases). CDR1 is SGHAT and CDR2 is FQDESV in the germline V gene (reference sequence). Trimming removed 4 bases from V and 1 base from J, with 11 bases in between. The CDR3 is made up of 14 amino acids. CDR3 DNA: TGTGCCAGCAGCTCCCGGACAGTGTCCTACGAGCAGTACTTC. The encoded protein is CASSSRTVSYEQYF.

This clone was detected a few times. CDR3: CASSVGGDQNTIYF. The CDR3 DNA reads TGTGCCAGCAGTGTAGGAGGTGACCAAAACACCATATATTTT. The J gene is TRBJ1-3, the V gene TRBV2; D gene unclear. The CDR3 is 14 residues long. Germline V CDR1 and CDR2: SNHLY, FYNNEI. V gave up 4 bases and J gave up 6 bases, with 13 bases separating them.

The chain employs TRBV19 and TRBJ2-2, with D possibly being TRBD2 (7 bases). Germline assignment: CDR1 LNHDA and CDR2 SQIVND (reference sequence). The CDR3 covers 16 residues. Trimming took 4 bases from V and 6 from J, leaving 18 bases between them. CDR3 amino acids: CASSTRGGESAGELFF. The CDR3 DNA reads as TGTGCCAGTAGTACCCGAGGGGGGGAATCGGCCGGGGAGCTGTTTTTT.

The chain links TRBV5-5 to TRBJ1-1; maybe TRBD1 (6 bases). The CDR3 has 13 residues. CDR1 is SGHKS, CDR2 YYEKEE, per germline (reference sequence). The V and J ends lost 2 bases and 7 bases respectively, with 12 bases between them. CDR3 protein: CASSLQGWGEAFF. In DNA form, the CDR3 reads TGTGCCAGCAGCTTACAGGGATGGGGTGAAGCTTTCTTT.

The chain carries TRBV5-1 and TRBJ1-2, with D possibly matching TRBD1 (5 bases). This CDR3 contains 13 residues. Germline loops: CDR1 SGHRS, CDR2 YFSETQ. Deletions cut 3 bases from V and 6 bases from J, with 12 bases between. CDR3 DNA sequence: TGCGCCAGCAGCTCGGAGGGGTTGGATGGCTACACCTTC. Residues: CASSSEGLDGYTF.

Here the CDR3 reads CASSGYDTIVNTEAFF. CDR3 DNA sequence: TGTGCCAGCAGTGGATACGACACGATCGTTAACACTGAAGCTTTCTTT. This sequence joins TRBV25-1 and TRBJ1-1; D unclear. There are 16 residues in the CDR3. Per the germline V gene, CDR1 is MGHDK and CDR2 is SYGVNS. V lost 4 bases and J lost 2, with 17 bases in between.

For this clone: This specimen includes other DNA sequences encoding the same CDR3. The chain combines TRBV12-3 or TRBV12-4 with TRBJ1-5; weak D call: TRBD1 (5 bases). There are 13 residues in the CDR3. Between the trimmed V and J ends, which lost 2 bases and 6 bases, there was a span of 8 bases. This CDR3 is CASSLSGGQPQHF. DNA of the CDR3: TGTGCCAGCAGTTTATCGGGGGGTCAGCCCCAGCATTTT.

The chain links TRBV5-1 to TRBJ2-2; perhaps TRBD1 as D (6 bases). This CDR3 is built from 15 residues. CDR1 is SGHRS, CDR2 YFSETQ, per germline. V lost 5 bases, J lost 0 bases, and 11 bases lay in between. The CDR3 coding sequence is TGCGCCAGCAGTCGGGACACCTCGAACACCGGGGAGCTGTTTTTT. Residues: CASSRDTSNTGELFF.

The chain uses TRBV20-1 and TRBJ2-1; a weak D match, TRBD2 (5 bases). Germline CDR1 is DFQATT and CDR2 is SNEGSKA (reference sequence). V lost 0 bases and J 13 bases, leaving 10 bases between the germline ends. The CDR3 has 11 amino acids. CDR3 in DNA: TGCAGTGCTAGAGATCAGAGGGAACAGTTCTTC. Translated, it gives CSARDQREQFF.